Shown below are 9 T cell receptor beta chains from a single sample sequenced in a study of immune heterogeneity within non-small cell lung tumors. Multiplex PCR (32 V and 13 J primers) was used to amplify the TCR beta CDR3. From the multiplex PCR reads, TCRdb called clonotypes with MiXCR, one entry per CDR3 protein. The sample includes 10,000 to 15,000 distinct CDR3 sequences, about a quarter of them seen just once. Genomic DNA extracted from bulk tumor tissue served as template. A total of 600 ng was used per sample. Several spatially distant biopsies were obtained per primary tumor intraoperatively. Each patient presented with untreated, newly diagnosed non-small cell lung cancer and received curative surgery. The sequencing sample was made of lung tumor tissue. These receptors were taken from a man aged 50 or older with non-small cell lung cancer.

As concerns this clonotype: A much larger clonotype is one base distant, so this may be a read error. J is TRBJ2-3 and V is TRBV5-4; D could derive from TRBD1 or TRBD2 (6 bases each). Trimming cost V 2 bases and J 3 bases, with 16 bases left between them. The CDR3 consists of 16 residues. CDR1 is SGHNT and CDR2 is YYREEE in the germline V gene (reference sequence). CDR3 amino acids: CASSFRLGGSTDTQYF. The CDR3 nucleotides are TGTGCCAGCAGCTTCAGACTAGGGGGATCGACAGATACGCAGTATTTT.

Ten or more counts support this clonotype. The rearrangement joins TRBV3-1 to TRBJ1-3; 7 nucleotides align to TRBD1. This CDR3 comprises 17 residues. The J segment lost 4 bases and the V segment lost 1 base, leaving 10 bases of the junction unmatched. CDR1 is LGHDT and CDR2 is YNNKEL in the germline V gene (reference sequence). This CDR3 is CASSQVPLTGRGNTIYF. The DNA for the CDR3 is TGTGCCAGCAGCCAAGTCCCCCTGACAGGGAGGGGAAACACCATATATTTT.

By sample share, this clonotype is medium-sized (0.01 to 0.1%). The gene calls are TRBV2 and TRBJ1-3; D gene uncertain. Trimming stripped 6 bases from V and 2 bases from J, with 17 bases between. Germline V lookup: CDR1 SNHLY, CDR2 FYNNEI. This CDR3 is built from 16 residues. CDR3 in amino acids: CASSPRTVPTGNTIYF. CDR3 DNA: TGTGCCAGCAGCCCCCGGACGGTGCCGACTGGAAACACCATATATTTT.

This chain uses TRBV19 with TRBJ2-5; 16 nucleotides line up with TRBD2. Germline-derived CDR1 and CDR2 are LNHDA and SQIVND (reference sequence). CDR3 length: 16 residues. The V and J ends lost 5 bases and 4 bases, in that order; junction bases with no gene match: 4. This chain's CDR3 is CASSPGTSGRGETQYF. The CDR3 DNA reads as TGTGCCAGTAGTCCCGGGACTAGCGGGAGGGGAGAGACCCAGTACTTC.

Many counts were recorded for this clonotype. J is TRBJ1-4 and V is TRBV30; no firm D call. Germline V gene lookup returns CDR1 GTSNPN and CDR2 SVGIG (reference sequence). V was trimmed by 2 bases and J by 8 bases, leaving 9 bases between them. The CDR3 runs to 12 residues. CDR3 nucleotide sequence: TGTGCCTGGAGTTTCGTGGAGGAAAAACTGTTTTTT. This gives the protein CAWSFVEEKLFF.

As for this clonotype: A much larger clone sits a single nucleotide away, making a read error possible. The chain links TRBV2 to TRBJ2-2; D not resolved. V was clipped by 3 bases and J by 7 bases, with 9 bases between them. Germline CDR1 is SNHLY and CDR2 is FYNNEI. The CDR3 spans 13 residues. The CDR3 loop reads CASSDGWVGELFF. Here the CDR3 DNA reads TGTGCCAGCAGTGACGGATGGGTCGGGGAGCTGTTTTTT.

This clonotype was seen ten or more times. The chain uses TRBV28 and TRBJ1-1, with D perhaps matching TRBD1 (6 bases). This CDR3 is 14 amino acids long. Between the trimmed V and J ends, which lost 6 bases and 3 bases, there was a span of 14 bases. CDR1 is MDHEN and CDR2 is SYDVKM in the germline V gene. CDR3 region: CASRRQVSDTEAFF. The CDR3 DNA follows: TGTGCCAGCAGACGACAGGTGTCTGACACTGAAGCTTTCTTT.

This clonotype was counted at least ten times. The CDR3 loop reads CATRQGSNYGYTF. The CDR3 DNA reads TGTGCCACCAGACAGGGTTCTAACTATGGCTACACCTTC. This chain joins TRBV15 and TRBJ1-2, with a tentative D call TRBD1 (6 bases). Germline values: CDR1 LNHNV, CDR2 YYDKDF (reference sequence). The V and J ends lost 6 bases and 0 bases respectively, with 8 bases between them. This CDR3 region has 13 residues.

This clonotype was seen a few times. This chain connects TRBV7-9 to TRBJ1-1; D uncertain. The V end lost 1 base, the J end lost 0 bases, and 3 bases lay between the germline ends. CDR1 is SEHNR, CDR2 FQNEAQ, per germline (reference sequence). This CDR3 spans 13 amino acids. In DNA form, the CDR3 reads TGTGCCAGCAGCTTAGAAGTGAACACTGAAGCTTTCTTT. Translating it yields CASSLEVNTEAFF.